This T cell receptor (beta chain) was captured by sequencing in a study of blood T cell repertoires in COVID-19. In the study overall: Sources were T cells, B-cell-depleted T cells, or PBMCs; the material itself was cDNA or gDNA.

CDR1 and CDR2 from the germline V gene are KGHSH and LQKENI. This CDR3 contains 14 residues. Trimming removed 3 bases from V and 5 bases from J, with 10 bases in between. Profiling relied on immunoSEQ multiplex PCR, and the TCRdb table lists in-frame clones only, not all of them. The sample yields approximately 170,000 clones, 65% to 80% seen once. In its sample, this clone was seen a few times. The clonotype comes from a woman between 45 and 60 years old with acute or convalescent COVID-19. This chain uses TRBV18 with TRBJ1-4, with D unclear. The material sequenced was peripheral blood. The CDR3 nucleotides are TGTGCCAGCTCACCGAAGAGCGGAAATGAAAAACTGTTTTTT. Translation: CASSPKSGNEKLFF.